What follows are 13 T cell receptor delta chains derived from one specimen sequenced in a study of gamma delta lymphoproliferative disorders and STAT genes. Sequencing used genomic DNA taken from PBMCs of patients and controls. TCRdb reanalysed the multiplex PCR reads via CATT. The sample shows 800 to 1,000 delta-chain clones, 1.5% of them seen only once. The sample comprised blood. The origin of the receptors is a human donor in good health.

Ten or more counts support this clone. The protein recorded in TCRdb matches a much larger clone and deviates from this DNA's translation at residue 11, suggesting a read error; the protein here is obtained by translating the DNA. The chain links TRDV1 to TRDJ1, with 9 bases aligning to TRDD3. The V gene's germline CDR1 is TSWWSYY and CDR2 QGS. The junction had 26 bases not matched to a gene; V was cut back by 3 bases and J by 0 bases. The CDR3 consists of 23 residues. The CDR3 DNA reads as TGTGCTCTTGGGGACCCTCTTGTCTTCCTAGTCTGGGGGATCGGTTTGTACACCGATAAACTCATCTTT. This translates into CALGDPLVFLVWGIGLYTDKLIF.

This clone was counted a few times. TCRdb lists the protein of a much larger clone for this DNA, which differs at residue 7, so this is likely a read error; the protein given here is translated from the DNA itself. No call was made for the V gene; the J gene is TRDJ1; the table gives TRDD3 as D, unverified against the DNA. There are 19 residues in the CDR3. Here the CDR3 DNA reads TGTGCTCTTGGGGGGGGGAGGTACTGGGGGATACGCCACGCCGATAAACTCATCTTT. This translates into CALGGGRYWGIRHADKLIF.

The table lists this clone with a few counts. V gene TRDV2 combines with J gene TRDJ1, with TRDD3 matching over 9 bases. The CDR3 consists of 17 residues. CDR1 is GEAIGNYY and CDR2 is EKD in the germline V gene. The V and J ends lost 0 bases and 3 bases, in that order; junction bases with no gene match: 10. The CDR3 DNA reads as TGTGCCTGTGACACCGTGGGTGGGGGATATCTATCCGATAAACTCATCTTT. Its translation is CACDTVGGGYLSDKLIF.

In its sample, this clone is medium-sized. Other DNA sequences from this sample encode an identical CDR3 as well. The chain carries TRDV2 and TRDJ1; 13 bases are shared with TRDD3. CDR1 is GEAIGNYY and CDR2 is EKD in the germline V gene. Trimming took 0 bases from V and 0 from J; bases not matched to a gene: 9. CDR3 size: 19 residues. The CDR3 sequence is CACDTLLGDTRSNTDKLIF. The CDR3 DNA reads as TGTGCCTGTGACACCTTACTGGGGGATACGCGTAGTAACACCGATAAACTCATCTTT.

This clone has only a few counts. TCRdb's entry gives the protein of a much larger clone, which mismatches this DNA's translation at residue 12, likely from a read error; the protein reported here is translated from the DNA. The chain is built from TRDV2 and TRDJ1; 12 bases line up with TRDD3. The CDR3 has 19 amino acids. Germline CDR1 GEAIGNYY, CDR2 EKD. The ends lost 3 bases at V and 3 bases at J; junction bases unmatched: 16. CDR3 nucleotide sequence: TGTGCCTGTGACGACCTCATTCTGGGGGATACGCTGTCTCCCGATAAACTCATCTTT. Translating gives CACDDLILGDTLSPDKLIF.

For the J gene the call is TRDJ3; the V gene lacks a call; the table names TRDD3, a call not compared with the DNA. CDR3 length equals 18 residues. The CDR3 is CACDSTGEISWDTRQMFF. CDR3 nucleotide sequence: TGTGCCTGTGACTCTACTGGGGAGATCTCCTGGGACACCCGACAGATGTTTTTC.

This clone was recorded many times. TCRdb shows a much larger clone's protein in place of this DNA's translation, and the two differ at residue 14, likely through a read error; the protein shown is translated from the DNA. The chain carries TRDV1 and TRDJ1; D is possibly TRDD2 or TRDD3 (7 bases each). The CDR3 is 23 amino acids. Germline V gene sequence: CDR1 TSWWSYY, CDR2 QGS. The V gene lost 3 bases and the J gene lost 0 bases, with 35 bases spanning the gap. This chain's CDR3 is CALGDPLVFLAWGVGLYTDKLIF. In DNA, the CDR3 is TGTGCTCTTGGGGACCCTCTTGTCTTCCTAGCCTGGGGGGTCGGTTTGTACACCGATAAACTCATCTTT.

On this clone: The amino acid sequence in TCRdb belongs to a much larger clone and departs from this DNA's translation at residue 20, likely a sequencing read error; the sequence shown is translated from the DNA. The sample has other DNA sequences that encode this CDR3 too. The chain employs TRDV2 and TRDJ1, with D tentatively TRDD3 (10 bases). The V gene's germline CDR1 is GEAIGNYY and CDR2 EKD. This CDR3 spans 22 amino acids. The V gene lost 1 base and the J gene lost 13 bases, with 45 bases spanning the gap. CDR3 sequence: CACDTILKPSYQLGDTHDKPIF. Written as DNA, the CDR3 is TGTGCCTGTGACACAATTCTAAAGCCTTCCTACCAATTGGGGGATACCCACGATAAGCCCATCTTT.

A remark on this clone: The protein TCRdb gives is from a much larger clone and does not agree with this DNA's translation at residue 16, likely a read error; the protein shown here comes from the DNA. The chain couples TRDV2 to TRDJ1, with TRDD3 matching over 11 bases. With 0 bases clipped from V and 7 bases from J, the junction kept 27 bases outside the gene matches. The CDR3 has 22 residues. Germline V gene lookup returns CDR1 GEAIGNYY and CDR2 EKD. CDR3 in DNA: TGTGCCTGTGACACCTCGAGCCTTTCGGCGTACTGGGGGATAGAGAACGGGGGTAAACTCATCTTT. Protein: CACDTSSLSAYWGIENGGKLIF.

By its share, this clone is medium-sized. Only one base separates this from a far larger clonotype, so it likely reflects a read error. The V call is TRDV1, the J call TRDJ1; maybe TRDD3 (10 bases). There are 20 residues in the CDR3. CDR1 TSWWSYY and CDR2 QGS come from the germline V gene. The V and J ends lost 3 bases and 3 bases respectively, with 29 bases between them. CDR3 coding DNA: TGTGCTCTTGGGGAGGCCTTCCTACGTTCTGGGGGATATCTATCCGATAAACTCATCTTT. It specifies CALGEAFLRSGGYLSDKLIF.

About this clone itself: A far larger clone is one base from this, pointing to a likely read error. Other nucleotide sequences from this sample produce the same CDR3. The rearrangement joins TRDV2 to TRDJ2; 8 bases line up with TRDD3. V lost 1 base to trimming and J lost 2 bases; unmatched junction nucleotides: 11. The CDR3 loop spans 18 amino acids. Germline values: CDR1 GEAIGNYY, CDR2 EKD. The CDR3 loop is CACDTVSGDRALTAQLFF. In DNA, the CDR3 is TGTGCCTGTGACACTGTTTCGGGGGATAGGGCCTTGACAGCACAACTCTTCTTT.

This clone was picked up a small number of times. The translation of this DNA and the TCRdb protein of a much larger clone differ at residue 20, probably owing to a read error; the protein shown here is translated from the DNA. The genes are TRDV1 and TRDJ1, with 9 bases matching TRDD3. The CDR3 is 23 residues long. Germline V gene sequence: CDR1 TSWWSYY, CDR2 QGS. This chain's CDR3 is CALGDPLVFLAWGIGLYTDRLIF. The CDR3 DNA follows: TGTGCTCTTGGGGACCCTCTTGTCTTCCTAGCCTGGGGGATCGGTTTGTACACCGATAGACTCATCTTT.

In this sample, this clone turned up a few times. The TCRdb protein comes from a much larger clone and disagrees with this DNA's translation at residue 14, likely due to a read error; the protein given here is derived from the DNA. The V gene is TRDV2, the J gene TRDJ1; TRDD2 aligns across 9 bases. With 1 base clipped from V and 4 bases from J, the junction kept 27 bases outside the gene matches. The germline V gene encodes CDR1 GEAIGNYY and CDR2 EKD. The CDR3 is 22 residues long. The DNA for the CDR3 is TGTGCCTGTGACACAATTCTAAAGCCTTCCTACCAATTGGAGGATACCCACGATAAACTCATCTTT. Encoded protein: CACDTILKPSYQLEDTHDKLIF.